This T cell receptor beta chain originates from a study of CD8 T cells in Susac syndrome. V was clipped by 5 bases and J by 5 bases, with 15 bases between them. Germline V gives CDR1 DFQATT, CDR2 SNEGSKA (reference sequence). The CDR3 extends over 14 amino acids. As to this clonotype: Its antigen is as yet unknown.

General study findings and limits: The CD4+ T cell repertoires in Susac syndrome did not show any clonal expansion.

cDNA came from about 0.5 to 1 ug RNA primed by random hexamers. TCRdb recomputed calls from the immunoSEQ multiplex PCR reads with MiXCR, one row per CDR3 protein. The sample records some 200,000 distinct CDR3 sequences, around nine tenths being singletons. The source is a human donor with Susac syndrome. V gene TRBV20-1 combines with J gene TRBJ1-4; D is possibly TRBD1 (6 bases). The specimen was CD4+ T cells from PBMCs. CDR3 amino acids: CSAQGGGPNEKLFF. The CDR3 DNA is TGCAGTGCTCAAGGGGGGGGCCCGAATGAAAAACTGTTTTTT.